These T cell receptor beta chains were read from a single sample in a study of cytomegalovirus exposure and HLA in healthy donors. Measured with immunoSEQ multiplex PCR; TCRdb has only the in-frame clones, and not every one. The table shows tens of thousands of clones, with 82% occurring only once. What was sequenced was PBMCs. The receptor source for this set is a man between 45 and 60 years old in good health and CMV-seronegative. The CDR3 runs from the conserved cysteine through the conserved F or W. The D gene is left open where the match is weak. The listing skips clone size in some rows; elsewhere it reads once, few, many or a size class.

v_gene: TRBV6-1
j_gene: TRBJ1-5
abundance: -
d_gene: -
CDR3aa: CASSEARGGDQPQHF
CDR3nt: TGTGCCAGCAGTGAAGCTAGGGGAGGGGATCAGCCCCAGCATTTT

v_gene: TRBV5-4
j_gene: TRBJ2-6
abundance: -
d_gene: -
CDR3aa: CASSLDRVYTGANVLTF
CDR3nt: TGTGCCAGCAGCTTGGACCGCGTTTATACTGGGGCCAACGTCCTGACTTTC

v_gene: TRBV7-9
j_gene: TRBJ2-7
abundance: few
d_gene: TRBD1
CDR3aa: CASSLEGQGDEQYF
CDR3nt: TGTGCCAGCAGCTTAGAGGGACAGGGGGACGAGCAGTACTTC

v_gene: TRBV9
j_gene: TRBJ2-7
abundance: few
d_gene: -
CDR3aa: CASSPDYLFSYEQYF
CDR3nt: TGTGCCAGCAGCCCCGACTACTTATTCTCCTACGAGCAGTACTTC

v_gene: TRBV11-2
j_gene: TRBJ2-7
abundance: -
d_gene: -
CDR3aa: CASKNLASLYEQYF
CDR3nt: TGTGCCAGCAAGAACCTAGCATCGTTATACGAGCAGTACTTC

v_gene: TRBV9
j_gene: TRBJ1-6
abundance: once
d_gene: -
CDR3aa: CASSARGYNSPLHF
CDR3nt: TGTGCCAGCAGCGCGCGGGGTTATAATTCACCCCTCCACTTT

v_gene: TRBV5-4
j_gene: TRBJ2-5
abundance: -
d_gene: TRBD2
CDR3aa: CASSPGTSGGDQETQYF
CDR3nt: TGTGCCAGCAGCCCTGGGACTAGCGGGGGGGACCAAGAGACCCAGTACTTC

v_gene: TRBV5-4
j_gene: TRBJ1-2
abundance: -
d_gene: -
CDR3aa: CASSPNLGESGYTF
CDR3nt: TGTGCCAGCAGCCCCAATCTCGGGGAGTCTGGCTACACCTTC

v_gene: TRBV6-5
j_gene: TRBJ2-7
abundance: -
d_gene: -
CDR3aa: CASSPAGQYEQYF
CDR3nt: TGTGCCAGCAGCCCCGCGGGACAGTATGAGCAGTACTTC

v_gene: TRBV28
j_gene: TRBJ1-4
abundance: -
d_gene: -
CDR3aa: CASSSENEKLFF
CDR3nt: TGTGCCAGCAGTTCTGAGAATGAAAAACTGTTTTTT

v_gene: TRBV28
j_gene: TRBJ1-4
abundance: -
d_gene: TRBD1
CDR3aa: CASSQRDRGPNEKLFF
CDR3nt: TGTGCCAGCAGTCAACGCGACAGGGGGCCTAATGAAAAACTGTTTTTT

v_gene: TRBV6-4
j_gene: TRBJ2-1
abundance: -
d_gene: -
CDR3aa: CASSDTGVNEQFF
CDR3nt: TGTGCCAGCAGTGACACGGGGGTGAATGAGCAGTTCTTC

v_gene: TRBV5-1
j_gene: TRBJ1-6
abundance: -
d_gene: -
CDR3aa: CASSVTGTTPLHF
CDR3nt: TGCGCCAGCAGCGTAACAGGGACGACACCCCTCCACTTT

v_gene: TRBV2
j_gene: TRBJ2-5
abundance: -
d_gene: -
CDR3aa: CASILGTLLGQETQYF
CDR3nt: TGTGCCAGCATATTGGGGACATTACTTGGACAAGAGACCCAGTACTTC

v_gene: TRBV20-1
j_gene: TRBJ2-4
abundance: -
d_gene: -
CDR3aa: CSARDNNIQYF
CDR3nt: TGCAGTGCTAGAGATAATAACATTCAGTACTTC

v_gene: TRBV6-1
j_gene: TRBJ2-7
abundance: -
d_gene: TRBD1
CDR3aa: CASSSRGQGAFEQYF
CDR3nt: TGTGCCAGCAGTTCCCGGGGACAGGGGGCCTTCGAGCAGTACTTC

v_gene: TRBV7-7
j_gene: TRBJ2-1
abundance: -
d_gene: TRBD2
CDR3aa: CASSQTSGPLNEQFF
CDR3nt: TGTGCCAGCAGCCAGACTAGCGGGCCCTTGAATGAGCAGTTCTTC

v_gene: TRBV5-3
j_gene: TRBJ1-5
abundance: -
d_gene: -
CDR3aa: CARSLAVGGRQPQHF
CDR3nt: TGTGCCAGAAGCTTGGCTGTAGGGGGAAGACAGCCCCAGCATTTT

v_gene: TRBV5-8
j_gene: TRBJ2-7
abundance: -
d_gene: TRBD1
CDR3aa: CASSQTGGRYEQYF
CDR3nt: TGTGCCAGCAGCCAGACAGGGGGCCGGTACGAGCAGTACTTC

v_gene: TRBV28
j_gene: TRBJ2-3
abundance: -
d_gene: -
CDR3aa: CASISAGNSDTQYF
CDR3nt: TGTGCCAGCATAAGTGCGGGTAACTCAGATACGCAGTATTTT

v_gene: TRBV19
j_gene: TRBJ2-7
abundance: -
d_gene: TRBD1
CDR3aa: CASSIGQGYEQYF
CDR3nt: TGTGCCAGTAGTATCGGACAGGGTTACGAGCAGTACTTC

v_gene: TRBV25-1
j_gene: TRBJ1-6
abundance: -
d_gene: TRBD1
CDR3aa: CASTPGGYNSPLHF
CDR3nt: TGTGCCAGCACCCCAGGGGGGTATAATTCACCCCTCCACTTT